This T cell receptor (beta chain) was recovered during a study of blood T cell repertoires in COVID-19. Across the whole study: There were acute and convalescent COVID-19 samples, and they came from the United States, Italy and Spain. The analysed material was cDNA or gDNA that came from T cells, B-cell-depleted T cells, or PBMCs.

This clone was recorded at least ten times. V was cut by 0 bases and J by 1 base, with 7 bases left in between. Germline V CDR1 and CDR2: SGHRS, YFSETQ. This CDR3 contains 14 residues. As processed by the authors: Estimation of nucleated cell counts relied on the amplification of reference gene primers. The repertoire was sequenced with immunoSEQ multiplex PCR; TCRdb's copy has only in-frame clones and lacks some. From that table come the V and J calls and clone size; the DNA was used to work out D and trimming. The table records approximately 130,000 clones, around three quarters of them present only once.

The sequenced material came from peripheral blood. This sequence was found in a human donor in a cohort sampled during active COVID-19. This sequence joins TRBV5-1 and TRBJ1-1; D may be TRBD1 (5 bases). For the CDR3, the DNA is TGCGCCAGCAGCTTGGGGGGCCGGAACACTGAAGCTTTCTTT. Translated: CASSLGGRNTEAFF.